Below are 18 T cell receptor beta chains sequenced from a single sample in a study of shared clonotypes between healthy human individuals. CD8 cells regarded as naive lacked CD45RO, were positively chosen for CCR7, and omitted terminally differentiated effector memory CD45RA+ cells. Assay: immunoSEQ multiplex PCR; the TCRdb copy retains only in-frame clones and omits some. The profile shows roughly 2,000,000 clones, less than 95% of them singletons. The sequencing sample was made of naive CD8+ T cells sorted from blood. Source of these receptors: a man younger than 35 in good health.

The chain uses TRBV7-9 and TRBJ2-7, with 7 bases matching TRBD1. The CDR3 consists of 15 residues. CDR1 is SEHNR and CDR2 is FQNEAQ in the germline V gene (reference sequence). V was clipped by 5 bases and J by 1 base; unmatched bases: 8. The CDR3 loop is CASSPPTGQSYEQYF. In DNA, the CDR3 is TGTGCCAGCAGCCCCCCGACGGGACAGTCCTACGAGCAGTACTTC. The variable domain in full, with the rest retrieved from reference TRBV7-9 and TRBJ2-7, is DTGVSQNPRHKITKRGQNVTFRCDPISEHNRLYWYRQTLGQGPEFLTYFQNEAQLEKSRLLSDRFSAERPKGSFSTLEIQRTEQGDSAMYLCASSPPTGQSYEQYFGPGTRLTVT.

This chain connects TRBV7-9 to TRBJ1-6, with D perhaps TRBD1 (5 bases). The V end lost 5 bases, the J end lost 9 bases, and 17 bases lay between the germline ends. Germline loops: CDR1 SEHNR, CDR2 FQNEAQ (reference sequence). CDR3 length: 15 amino acids. CDR3 protein: CASSTQGPTPSPLHF. CDR3 in DNA: TGTGCCAGCAGCACCCAGGGTCCTACCCCTTCACCCCTCCACTTT.

The chain combines TRBV28 with TRBJ1-2, with D possibly TRBD1 on 6 matching bases. Trimming cost V 5 bases and J 5 bases, with 18 bases left between them. There are 15 residues in the CDR3. The V gene's germline CDR1 is MDHEN and CDR2 SYDVKM. This chain's CDR3 is CASSPPDSLYYGYTF. CDR3 nucleotide sequence: TGTGCCAGCAGTCCACCGGACAGCCTTTATTATGGCTACACCTTC.

The sample holds one count of this clone. CDR3 loop: CASSLGQVLGHYGYTF. The CDR3 DNA follows: TGTGCCAGCAGCTTAGGCCAGGTACTGGGGCACTATGGCTACACCTTC. The V gene is TRBV13, the J gene TRBJ1-2, with D maybe TRBD1 (5 bases). CDR3 length equals 16 residues. Germline V gene lookup returns CDR1 PRHDT and CDR2 FYEKMQ (reference sequence). V was clipped by 0 bases and J by 3 bases, with 14 bases between them.

On this clone itself: The sample carries other DNA sequences with the same CDR3. This chain connects TRBV19 to TRBJ2-1, with D possibly matching TRBD2 (5 bases). This CDR3 is 15 amino acids long. V shed 1 base and J shed 3 bases, with 10 bases lying between them. Germline values: CDR1 LNHDA, CDR2 SQIVND (reference sequence). CDR3 loop: CASSIGPSLYNEQFF. For the CDR3, the DNA is TGTGCCAGTAGTATAGGTCCTAGCCTCTACAATGAGCAGTTCTTC.

The CDR3 nucleotides read TGTGCCAGCAGTTATGATCCTGACGCTAGGGCCTACGGCTACACCTTC. Protein sequence: CASSYDPDARAYGYTF. The rearrangement links TRBV6-6 to TRBJ1-2; D uncertain. Germline V gives CDR1 MNHNY, CDR2 SVGAGI (reference sequence). Deletions cut 3 bases from V and 8 bases from J, with 22 bases between. There are 16 residues in the CDR3.

The chain links TRBV5-4 to TRBJ2-7, with a tentative D call TRBD1 (6 bases). There are 15 residues in the CDR3. The V gene's germline CDR1 is SGHNT and CDR2 YYREEE (reference sequence). Trimming removed 4 bases at V and 4 bases at J, with 18 bases between. The CDR3 spells CASSPVQGFLYEQYF. For the CDR3, the DNA is TGTGCCAGCAGCCCCGTACAGGGATTCCTATACGAGCAGTACTTC. Based on the CDR3 plus reference TRBV5-4 and TRBJ2-7, the full variable domain is ETGVTQSPTHLIKTRGQQVTLRCSSQSGHNTVSWYQQALGQGPQFIFQYYREEENGRGNFPPRFSGLQFPNYSSELNVNALELDDSALYLCASSPVQGFLYEQYFGPGTRLTVT.

The rearrangement uses TRBV19 and TRBJ2-7, with a possible D match to TRBD1 (5 bases). CDR3 length equals 16 residues. V lost 0 bases to trimming and J lost 1 base, with 13 bases between them. The germline V gene has CDR1 LNHDA and CDR2 SQIVND (reference sequence). The CDR3 region has the DNA TGTGCCAGTAGTATAGACACAGGAGCCCCTTCCTACGAGCAGTACTTC. It yields the protein CASSIDTGAPSYEQYF.

The chain uses TRBV27 and TRBJ1-5, with TRBD1 identical over 8 bases. The ends lost 3 bases at V and 4 bases at J; junction bases unmatched: 8. Looked up from germline, CDR1 is MNHEY and CDR2 is SMNVEV (reference sequence). The CDR3 contains 16 residues. CDR3 coding DNA: TGTGCCAGCAGTTTGCTTGGACAGGGCGGGAATCAGCCCCAGCATTTT. It is translated as CASSLLGQGGNQPQHF.

The chain recombines TRBV10-1 with TRBJ2-1; D ambiguous. With 3 bases removed from V and 7 bases from J, the gap between germline ends came to 4 bases. The germline V gene has CDR1 WNHNN and CDR2 SYGVQD (reference sequence). The CDR3 is made up of 11 amino acids. CDR3: CASSEVNEQFF. The CDR3 DNA reads as TGCGCCAGCAGTGAAGTTAATGAGCAGTTCTTC.

The chain carries TRBV27 and TRBJ1-6; possible D gene TRBD1, 6 bases. The CDR3 extends over 16 amino acids. Trimming removed 6 bases at V and 4 bases at J, with 16 bases between. Germline-derived CDR1 and CDR2 are MNHEY and SMNVEV (reference sequence). Here the CDR3 DNA reads TGTGCCAGCAGCGGCTCAGGGGCCCAGTATAATTCACCCCTCCACTTT. Translated: CASSGSGAQYNSPLHF.

The chain is built from TRBV5-1 and TRBJ2-1; 10 positions agree with TRBD2. Germline CDR1 reads SGHRS; CDR2 reads YFSETQ. The CDR3 runs 16 residues. The trim removed 6 bases at V and 1 base at J, leaving 7 bases unmatched. The CDR3 DNA follows: TGCGCCAGCAACACGGGACTAGCGAGTTCCTACAATGAGCAGTTCTTC. Translated, it gives CASNTGLASSYNEQFF.

The chain couples TRBV9 to TRBJ2-1, with D uncertain. The CDR3 runs to 15 residues. The germline V gene encodes CDR1 SGDLS and CDR2 YYNGEE. The ends were cut back, 4 bases at V and 5 bases at J, with 16 bases in the middle. The CDR3 loop reads CASSWGGGINNEQFF. The CDR3 bases are TGTGCCAGCAGCTGGGGTGGTGGGATTAACAATGAGCAGTTCTTC.

The DNA for the CDR3 is TGTGCCAGCAGCCTTGGGACGGTCGGGGCCAACGTCCTGACTTTC. It codes for CASSLGTVGANVLTF. This chain joins TRBV27 and TRBJ2-6; tentatively, D is TRBD1 or TRBD2 (5 bases each). From germline, CDR1 is MNHEY and CDR2 SMNVEV (reference sequence). V was cut by 6 bases and J by 4 bases, with 13 bases left in between. The CDR3 has 15 residues.

V and J are TRBV11-2 and TRBJ2-1; 7 nucleotides align to TRBD2. Germline CDR1 SGHAT, CDR2 FQNNGV. V dropped 4 bases and J dropped 0; count of bases not matched to a gene: 6. This CDR3 is 16 amino acids long. As DNA, the CDR3 is TGTGCCAGCAGCTCCGATCGGGACTACTCCTACAATGAGCAGTTCTTC. It encodes CASSSDRDYSYNEQFF.

The rearrangement links TRBV7-9 to TRBJ2-3; 15 bases match TRBD2. The germline CDR1 and CDR2 sequences are SEHNR and FQNEAQ (reference sequence). V was clipped by 5 bases and J by 2 bases; unmatched bases: 5. The CDR3 is 17 amino acids. The CDR3 region has the DNA TGTGCCAGCAGCGCCGGACTAGCGGGGGGGACCACAGATACGCAGTATTTT. Translating gives CASSAGLAGGTTDTQYF.

This chain uses TRBV5-1 with TRBJ2-7, with TRBD2 as a possible D gene (5 bases). CDR3 length equals 14 residues. The germline V gene encodes CDR1 SGHRS and CDR2 YFSETQ. V was trimmed by 2 bases and J by 0 bases, leaving 9 bases between them. The DNA of the CDR3 is TGCGCCAGCAGCTTTGGACTGAGCTCCTACGAGCAGTACTTC. It specifies CASSFGLSSYEQYF.

This chain joins TRBV7-9 and TRBJ2-3; 13 nucleotides align to TRBD2. V trimming: 5 bases; J trimming: 2 bases; junction bases outside the gene matches: 7. CDR1 is SEHNR, CDR2 FQNEAQ, per germline (reference sequence). The CDR3 is made up of 17 amino acids. DNA for the CDR3: TGTGCCAGCAGCACCGGACTAGCGGGAGACAACACAGATACGCAGTATTTT. It encodes CASSTGLAGDNTDTQYF.